The present T cell receptor (beta chain) was sequenced within a study of T cells in Graves' hyperthyroidism and ophthalmopathy. Notes on the study in general: Most expanded thyroid clonotypes above 0.001 recurred in blood. Researchers report that a 13 V-J model separated ophthalmopathy from stable hyperthyroidism.

Researchers took RNA transcripts and amplified the TCR beta CDR3 regions from them. HTBI primers were employed in a first-round RT-PCR of the TCR CDR3. TCRdb called the multiplex PCR reads again in MiXCR, with one record for every CDR3 protein. The repertoire includes about 640,000 distinct CDR3 sequences, about 20% of them detected once, and under 35% sits in the top ten. Trimming took 5 bases from V and 11 from J, leaving 7 bases between them. Germline CDR1 is MDHEN and CDR2 is SYDVKM. This CDR3 contains 11 residues. This clonotype was seen repeatedly, ten times or more. Its target is unknown. PBMCs were derived from around 10 ml fresh peripheral blood.

The sequence was obtained from a man aged 25 to 40 with Graves' ophthalmopathy. Sequencing input: blood. The genes are TRBV28 and TRBJ1-6; maybe TRBD1 (5 bases). The CDR3 spells CASSRGTPLHF. CDR3 DNA: TGTGCCAGCAGTAGGGGAACACCCCTCCACTTT. The complete variable domain, with remaining parts taken from reference TRBV28 and TRBJ1-6, reads DVKVTQSSRYLVKRTGEKVFLECVQDMDHENMFWYRQDPGLGLRLIYFSYDVKMKEKGDIPEGYSVSREKKERFSLILESASTNQTSMYLCASSRGTPLHFGNGTRLTVT.